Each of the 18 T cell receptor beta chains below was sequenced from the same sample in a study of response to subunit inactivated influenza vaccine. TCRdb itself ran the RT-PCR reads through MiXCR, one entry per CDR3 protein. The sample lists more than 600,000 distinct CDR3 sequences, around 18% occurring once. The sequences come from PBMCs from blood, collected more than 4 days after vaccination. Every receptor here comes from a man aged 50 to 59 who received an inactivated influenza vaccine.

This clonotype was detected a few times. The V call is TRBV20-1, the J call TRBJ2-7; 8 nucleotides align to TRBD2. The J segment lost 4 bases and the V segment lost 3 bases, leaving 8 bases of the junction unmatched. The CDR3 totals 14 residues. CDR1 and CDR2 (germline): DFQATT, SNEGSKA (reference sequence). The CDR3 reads CSASWREALYEQYF. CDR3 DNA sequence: TGCAGTGCTAGTTGGCGGGAGGCCCTGTACGAGCAGTACTTC.

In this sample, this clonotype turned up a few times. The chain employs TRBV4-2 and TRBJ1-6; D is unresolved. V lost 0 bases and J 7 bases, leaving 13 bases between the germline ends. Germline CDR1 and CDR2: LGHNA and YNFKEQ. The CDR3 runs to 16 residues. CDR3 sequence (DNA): TGTGCCAGCAGCCAAGAGGGAGGGTGGGGAAATTCACCCCTCCACTTT. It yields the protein CASSQEGGWGNSPLHF.

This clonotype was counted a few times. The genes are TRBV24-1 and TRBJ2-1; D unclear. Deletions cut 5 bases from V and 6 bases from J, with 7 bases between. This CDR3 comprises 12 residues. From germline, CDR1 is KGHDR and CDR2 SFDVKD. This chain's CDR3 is CATSVSGNEQFF. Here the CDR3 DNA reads TGTGCCACCAGTGTGTCAGGCAATGAGCAGTTCTTC.

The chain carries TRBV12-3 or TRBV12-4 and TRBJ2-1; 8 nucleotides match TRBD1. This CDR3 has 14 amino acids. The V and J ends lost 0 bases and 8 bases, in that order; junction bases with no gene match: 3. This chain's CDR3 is CASSLADRVYEQFF. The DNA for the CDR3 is TGTGCCAGCAGTTTAGCGGACAGGGTATATGAGCAGTTCTTC.

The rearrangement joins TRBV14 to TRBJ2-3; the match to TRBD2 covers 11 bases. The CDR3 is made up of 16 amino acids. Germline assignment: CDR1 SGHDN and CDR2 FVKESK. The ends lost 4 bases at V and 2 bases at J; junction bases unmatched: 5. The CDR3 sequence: CASSPASGRFTDTQYF. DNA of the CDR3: TGTGCCAGCAGCCCCGCTAGCGGGAGGTTCACAGATACGCAGTATTTT. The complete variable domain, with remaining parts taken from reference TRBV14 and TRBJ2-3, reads EAGVTQFPSHSVIEKGQTVTLRCDPISGHDNLYWYRRVMGKEIKFLLHFVKESKQDESGMPNNRFLAERTGGTYSTLKVQPAELEDSGVYFCASSPASGRFTDTQYFGPGTRLTVL.

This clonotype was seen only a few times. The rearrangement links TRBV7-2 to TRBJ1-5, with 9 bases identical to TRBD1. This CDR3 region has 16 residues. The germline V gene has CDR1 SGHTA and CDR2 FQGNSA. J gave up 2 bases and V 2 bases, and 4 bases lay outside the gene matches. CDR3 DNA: TGTGCCAGCAGCTTAACACAGGGGGCGCGCAATCAGCCCCAGCATTTT. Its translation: CASSLTQGARNQPQHF.

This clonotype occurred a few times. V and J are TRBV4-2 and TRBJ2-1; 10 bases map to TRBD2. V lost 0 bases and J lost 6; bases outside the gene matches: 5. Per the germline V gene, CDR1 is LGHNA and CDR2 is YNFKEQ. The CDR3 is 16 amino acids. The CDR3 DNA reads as TGTGCCAGCAGCCAAGATTATAGCGGGAGGTTCAATGAGCAGTTCTTC. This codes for CASSQDYSGRFNEQFF.

CDR3 DNA: TGTGCCAGCAGCTTAGGGGTGGAGGACACTGAAGCTTTCTTT. It yields the protein CASSLGVEDTEAFF. The chain carries TRBV7-9 and TRBJ1-1, with D uncertain. From germline, CDR1 is SEHNR and CDR2 FQNEAQ (reference sequence). V lost 1 base and J lost 3, with 9 bases in between. The CDR3 extends over 14 amino acids.

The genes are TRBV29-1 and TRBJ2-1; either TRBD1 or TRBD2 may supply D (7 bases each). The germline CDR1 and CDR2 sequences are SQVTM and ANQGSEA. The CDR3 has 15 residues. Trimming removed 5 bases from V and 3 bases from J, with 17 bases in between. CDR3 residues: CSVPRGGTGYNEQFF. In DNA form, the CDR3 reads TGCAGCGTTCCCAGGGGGGGAACGGGCTACAATGAGCAGTTCTTC.

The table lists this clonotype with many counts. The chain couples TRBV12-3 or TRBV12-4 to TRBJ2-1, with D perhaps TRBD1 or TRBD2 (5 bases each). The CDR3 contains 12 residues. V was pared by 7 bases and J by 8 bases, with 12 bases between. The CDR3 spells CASTEGHDEQFF. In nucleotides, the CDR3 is TGTGCCAGCACTGAGGGGCACGATGAGCAGTTCTTC.

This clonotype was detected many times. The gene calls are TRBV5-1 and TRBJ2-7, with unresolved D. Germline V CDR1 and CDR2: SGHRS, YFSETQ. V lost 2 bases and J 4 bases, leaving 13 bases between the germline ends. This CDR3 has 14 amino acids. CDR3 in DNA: TGCGCCAGCAGCTTAGGCCAGAACCTTTACGAGCAGTACTTC. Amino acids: CASSLGQNLYEQYF.

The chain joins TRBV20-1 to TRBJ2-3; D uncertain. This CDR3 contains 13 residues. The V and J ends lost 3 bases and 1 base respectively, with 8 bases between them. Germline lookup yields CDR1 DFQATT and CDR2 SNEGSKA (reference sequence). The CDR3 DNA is TGCAGTGCTAGTCTCCGAGGCACAGATACGCAGTATTTT. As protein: CSASLRGTDTQYF.

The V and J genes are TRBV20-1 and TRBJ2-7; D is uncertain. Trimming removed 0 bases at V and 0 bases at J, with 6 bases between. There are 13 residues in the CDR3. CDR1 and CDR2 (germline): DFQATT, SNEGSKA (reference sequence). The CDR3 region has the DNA TGCAGTGCTAGAGATCCCGCCTCCTACGAGCAGTACTTC. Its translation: CSARDPASYEQYF.

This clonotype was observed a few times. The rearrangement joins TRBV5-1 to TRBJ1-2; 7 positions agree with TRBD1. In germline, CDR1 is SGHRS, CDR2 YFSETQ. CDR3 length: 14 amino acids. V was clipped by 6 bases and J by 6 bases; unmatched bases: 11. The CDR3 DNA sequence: TGCGCCAGCAACTACAGGGGAAATGAGGATGGCTACACCTTC. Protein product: CASNYRGNEDGYTF.

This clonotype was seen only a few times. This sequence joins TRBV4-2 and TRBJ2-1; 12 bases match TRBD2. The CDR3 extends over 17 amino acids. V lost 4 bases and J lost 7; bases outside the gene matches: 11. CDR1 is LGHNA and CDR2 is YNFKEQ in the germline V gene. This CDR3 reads CASSRKLAGGRLNEQFF. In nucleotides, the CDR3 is TGTGCCAGCAGCCGAAAACTAGCGGGAGGCCGTTTGAATGAGCAGTTCTTC.

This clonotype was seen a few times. The DNA for the CDR3 is TGCAGTGCTAGAGATCCCTCAGGGGCGCTATCGGATACGCAGTATTTT. It is translated as CSARDPSGALSDTQYF. This chain joins TRBV20-1 and TRBJ2-3; the D gene is possibly TRBD1 (6 bases). V lost 0 bases to trimming and J lost 6 bases, with 19 bases between them. CDR3 size: 16 residues. In germline, CDR1 is DFQATT, CDR2 SNEGSKA (reference sequence).

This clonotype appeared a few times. CDR3 nucleotides: TGCAGTGCTAGAGAGGCAGGGGTGCCTGAAGCTTTCTTT. Protein: CSAREAGVPEAFF. V and J are TRBV20-1 and TRBJ1-1; D is perhaps TRBD1 (6 bases). V dropped 0 bases and J dropped 6 bases, with 11 bases sitting between them. Looked up from germline, CDR1 is DFQATT and CDR2 is SNEGSKA (reference sequence). The CDR3 runs to 13 residues.

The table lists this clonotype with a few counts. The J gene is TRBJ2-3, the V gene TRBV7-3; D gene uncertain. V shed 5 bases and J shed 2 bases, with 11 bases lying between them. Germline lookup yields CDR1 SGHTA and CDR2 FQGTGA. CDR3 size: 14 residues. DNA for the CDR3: TGTGCCAGCAGCCGCCCGCCTGACACAGATACGCAGTATTTT. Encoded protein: CASSRPPDTDTQYF.